The rows below give T cell receptor beta chains drawn from one sample of a study of T-cell memory formation after mild COVID-19. TCRdb passed the 5' RACE reads through MiXCR, listing each CDR3 protein once. The sample records 90,000 to 120,000 distinct CDR3 sequences, roughly 19% being singletons. Sequenced input: PBMCs or a T cell subset sorted from them (not recorded which). These receptors originate from a man aged 18 to 30 who had mild COVID-19 (a few samples of this study predate the infection). Cell type and time point are not known. Each CDR3 is given with its conserved first and last residue. D genes are given only for firm matches. Only some rows state a clone size, as once, few, many or a class for expanded clones.

clone_size	v_call	j_call	d_call	cdr3_aa	cdr3_nt
NA	TRBV6-5	TRBJ2-5	NA	CASSPNIQETQYF	TGTGCCAGCAGCCCAAATATTCAAGAGACCCAGTACTTC
few	TRBV6-6	TRBJ1-2	NA	CASSYSRGPTNYGYTF	TGTGCCAGCAGTTACTCGAGGGGCCCGACTAACTATGGCTACACCTTC
few	TRBV3-1	TRBJ1-4	NA	CASRQGANEKLFF	TGTGCCAGCAGACAGGGAGCTAATGAAAAACTGTTTTTT
NA	TRBV20-1	TRBJ1-1	NA	CSARRNLNTEAFF	TGCAGTGCTAGACGGAACTTGAACACTGAAGCTTTCTTT
few	TRBV5-1	TRBJ2-7	NA	CASALGQGQGYEQYF	TGCGCCAGCGCCCTCGGGCAGGGGCAAGGCTACGAGCAGTACTTC
many	TRBV5-1	TRBJ1-5	NA	CASSPGDSNQPQHF	TGCGCCAGCAGCCCGGGTGATAGCAATCAGCCCCAGCATTTT
few	TRBV2	TRBJ1-1	NA	CASLKGGGGEAEAFF	TGTGCCAGCTTAAAAGGAGGAGGGGGAGAGGCTGAAGCTTTCTTT
NA	TRBV3-1	TRBJ2-3	NA	CASSHGKDTQYF	TGTGCCAGCAGCCATGGCAAGGATACGCAGTATTTT
once	TRBV19	TRBJ1-4	TRBD1	CASSMPDRVEKLFF	TGTGCCAGTAGTATGCCGGACAGGGTGGAAAAACTGTTTTTT
few	TRBV4-1	TRBJ2-3	NA	CASSPPTSSGTDTQYF	TGCGCCAGCAGCCCCCCGACTAGTTCCGGCACAGATACGCAGTATTTT
few	TRBV7-9	TRBJ2-5	NA	CASSQGAYRETQYF	TGTGCCAGCAGTCAAGGAGCGTACCGAGAGACCCAGTACTTC
NA	TRBV15	TRBJ1-5	NA	CATSRGTGQPQHF	TGTGCCACCTCTCGTGGAACGGGTCAGCCCCAGCATTTT
many	TRBV11-2	TRBJ2-1	NA	CASSLRSRGFLSSYNEQFF	TGTGCCAGCAGCTTACGCTCTAGAGGCTTTCTGAGCTCCTACAATGAGCAGTTCTTC
few	TRBV20-1	TRBJ2-5	NA	CSASLGITGKTQYF	TGCAGTGCTAGCCTCGGGATTACGGGGAAGACCCAGTACTTC
NA	TRBV7-2	TRBJ2-1	NA	CASSFTGSGRNEQFF	TGTGCCAGCAGCTTCACAGGATCCGGTCGCAATGAGCAGTTCTTC
NA	TRBV10-3	TRBJ2-3	NA	CAISARLDTQYF	TGTGCCATCTCAGCCCGCCTGGATACGCAGTATTTT
few	TRBV7-2	TRBJ1-4	NA	CASSLAEAGGKLFF	TGTGCCAGCAGCTTAGCGGAAGCAGGCGGAAAACTGTTTTTT
NA	TRBV4-3	TRBJ2-7	TRBD1	CASSQGTRGQAEQYF	TGCGCCAGCAGCCAAGGTACCAGGGGGCAGGCCGAGCAGTACTTC
few	TRBV7-2	TRBJ2-3	NA	CASRWGGASTDTQYF	TGTGCCAGCAGGTGGGGCGGGGCTAGCACAGATACGCAGTATTTT
few	TRBV28	TRBJ2-1	TRBD1	CASNTLGTGSAGEQFF	TGTGCCAGCAACACCCTCGGGACAGGGTCTGCGGGTGAGCAGTTCTTC
NA	TRBV5-1	TRBJ1-2	NA	CASSRGSGGDGYTF	TGCGCCAGCAGCAGGGGCAGCGGCGGGGATGGCTACACCTTC
few	TRBV7-9	TRBJ1-5	NA	CASSLQNSEEPQHF	TGTGCCAGCAGCTTACAAAATTCCGAGGAGCCCCAGCATTTT
once	TRBV5-1	TRBJ2-3	NA	CASSLATWEDTQYF	TGCGCCAGCAGCTTGGCCACGTGGGAAGATACGCAGTATTTT
few	TRBV6-5	TRBJ1-3	NA	CASSSHPPGSGNTIYF	TGTGCCAGCAGTTCCCACCCCCCGGGCTCTGGAAACACCATATATTTT
few	TRBV11-2	TRBJ1-2	NA	CASSLDAGNYGYTF	TGTGCCAGCAGCTTAGACGCGGGTAACTATGGCTACACCTTC
NA	TRBV3-1	TRBJ2-1	TRBD2	CASSQDWLAGVNEQFF	TGTGCCAGCAGCCAAGACTGGCTAGCGGGGGTTAATGAGCAGTTCTTC
few	TRBV12-3/TRBV12-4	TRBJ2-5	TRBD1	CASSYRGQGARETQYF	TGTGCCAGCAGTTACCGGGGACAGGGGGCCCGCGAGACCCAGTACTTC
few	TRBV6-5	TRBJ2-3	NA	CASSYDAPSTDTQYF	TGTGCCAGCAGTTACGACGCCCCTAGCACAGATACGCAGTATTTT
NA	TRBV7-4	TRBJ1-6	NA	CASSFRPYGHNSPLHF	TGTGCCAGCAGCTTCCGGCCCTACGGCCATAATTCACCCCTCCACTTT
NA	TRBV20-1	TRBJ2-3	NA	CSATQILGTDTQYF	TGCAGTGCAACACAGATACTCGGCACAGATACGCAGTATTTT
few	TRBV5-1	TRBJ2-1	TRBD2	CASSSIAGASYNEQFF	TGCGCCAGCAGCTCGATAGCGGGGGCGTCCTACAATGAGCAGTTCTTC
few	TRBV13	TRBJ2-7	TRBD2	CASSLGRLAAEQYF	TGTGCCAGCAGCTTAGGCCGACTAGCGGCCGAGCAGTACTTC
NA	TRBV7-9	TRBJ2-1	NA	CASNLFGIFNEQFF	TGTGCCAGCAACCTCTTTGGAATCTTCAATGAGCAGTTCTTC
NA	TRBV4-2	TRBJ2-3	NA	CASSQEGSTDTQYF	TGTGCCAGCAGCCAAGAGGGGAGCACAGATACGCAGTATTTT
NA	TRBV7-2	TRBJ1-2	NA	CASSGTNYGYTF	TGTGCCAGCAGTGGGACTAACTATGGCTACACCTTC
NA	TRBV19	TRBJ2-3	NA	CASSHASGTQYF	TGTGCCAGCTCACATGCGTCGGGGACGCAGTATTTT
NA	TRBV6-5	TRBJ1-2	NA	CASARQSPPGYTF	TGTGCCAGCGCCAGACAGTCCCCACCCGGCTACACCTTC
NA	TRBV7-9	TRBJ2-2	NA	CASSLVAGAGELFF	TGTGCCAGCAGCTTAGTGGCAGGGGCCGGGGAGCTGTTTTTT
NA	TRBV5-1	TRBJ2-3	NA	CASSLDTGADTQYF	TGCGCCAGCAGCTTGGATACGGGTGCAGATACGCAGTATTTT
NA	TRBV20-1	TRBJ2-3	NA	CSARPFATDTQYF	TGCAGTGCTAGGCCCTTTGCCACAGATACGCAGTATTTT
few	TRBV14	TRBJ2-1	TRBD1	CASSQDFWDRGPNEQFF	TGTGCCAGCAGCCAAGATTTTTGGGACAGGGGACCGAATGAGCAGTTCTTC
few	TRBV6-5	TRBJ2-2	TRBD2	CASSYTGTSTGELFF	TGTGCCAGCAGTTATACCGGGACTAGCACCGGGGAGCTGTTTTTT
NA	TRBV11-2	TRBJ2-3	NA	CASSPDIDTQYF	TGTGCCAGCAGCCCGGACATCGATACGCAGTATTTT
few	TRBV28	TRBJ2-2	TRBD1	CASAPGDSLSTGELFF	TGTGCCAGCGCCCCCGGGGACAGCCTTTCCACCGGGGAGCTGTTTTTT
many	TRBV7-2	TRBJ2-3	TRBD1	CASSRRDRGADTQYF	TGTGCCAGCAGCCGCCGGGACAGGGGGGCAGATACGCAGTATTTT
NA	TRBV11-2	TRBJ2-4	NA	CASSGRQGRNIQYF	TGTGCCAGCAGCGGGAGGCAAGGGAGAAACATTCAGTACTTC
once	TRBV20-1	TRBJ2-3	NA	CSARVGTASTDTQYF	TGCAGTGCTAGAGTCGGGACGGCTAGCACAGATACGCAGTATTTT
NA	TRBV6-5	TRBJ1-5	NA	CASRPGGAGNQPQHF	TGTGCCAGCCGCCCGGGGGGCGCCGGCAATCAGCCCCAGCATTTT
NA	TRBV6-1	TRBJ2-1	NA	CASSSIYNEQFF	TGTGCCAGCAGTTCCATCTACAATGAGCAGTTCTTC
NA	TRBV6-1	TRBJ1-5	TRBD1	CASRRGQGNQPQHF	TGTGCCAGCAGAAGGGGACAGGGGAATCAGCCCCAGCATTTT
few	TRBV7-3	TRBJ2-1	TRBD1	CASSLTGTGADEQFF	TGTGCCAGCAGCTTAACCGGGACAGGGGCGGATGAGCAGTTCTTC